A selection of T cell receptor beta chains follows, all from one sample in a study of blood T cell repertoires in COVID-19. Method: immunoSEQ multiplex PCR; TCRdb's copy keeps in-frame clones and lacks some. The sample records some 180,000 clones, roughly 84% being singletons. The sequenced material came from peripheral blood. These receptor sequences come from a woman aged 40 to 55 with COVID-19, enrolled during active disease. CDR3s include the opening cysteine and the closing phenylalanine or tryptophan. D genes are given only for firm matches. The size field is filled for only some rows; it gives once, few, many or a size class.

j_call v_call d_call clone_size cdr3_aa cdr3_nt
TRBJ2-5 TRBV5-5 NA NA CASSTRSSGGETQYF TGTGCCAGCAGTACCAGGTCGTCCGGTGGGGAGACCCAGTACTTC
TRBJ1-1 TRBV7-9 NA NA CASSPASLGAYLNTEAFF TGTGCCAGCAGCCCTGCCTCCTTGGGGGCTTACCTGAACACTGAAGCTTTCTTT
TRBJ2-7 TRBV5-1 NA NA CASSLEQGGYEQYF TGCGCCAGCAGCTTGGAGCAGGGTGGCTACGAGCAGTACTTC
TRBJ2-7 TRBV18 NA few CASSPPSADFYEQYF TGTGCCAGCTCACCACCGTCGGCCGACTTCTACGAGCAGTACTTC
TRBJ1-1 TRBV2 NA NA CASRPPTGNTEAFF TGTGCCAGCAGACCCCCGACAGGGAACACTGAAGCTTTCTTT
TRBJ1-4 TRBV29-1 NA NA CSVRTATNEKLFF TGCAGCGTCAGGACTGCAACTAATGAAAAACTGTTTTTT
TRBJ2-7 TRBV21-1 NA NA CASSKAEDRGLNIYEQYF TGTGCCAGCAGCAAAGCCGAGGACAGGGGGCTTAACATCTACGAGCAGTACTTC
TRBJ2-5 TRBV12-5 TRBD1 once CASGLGRGPGTGETQYF TGTGCTAGTGGTTTGGGACGGGGACCCGGGACAGGGGAGACCCAGTACTTC
TRBJ2-7 TRBV9 NA NA CASSPVFSGGPYEQYF TGTGCCAGCAGCCCCGTGTTCTCAGGGGGGCCCTACGAGCAGTACTTC
TRBJ1-6 TRBV9 TRBD1 NA CASAGTGMNSPLHF TGTGCCAGCGCCGGGACAGGGATGAATTCACCCCTCCACTTT
TRBJ2-2 TRBV4-1 NA once CASSQDQGTSANTGELFF TGCGCCAGCAGCCAAGATCAGGGCACCAGCGCGAACACCGGGGAGCTGTTTTTT
TRBJ1-2 TRBV19 TRBD1 few CATLRDREYTF TGTGCCACCCTCCGGGACAGGGAATACACCTTC
TRBJ2-2 TRBV4-2 NA NA CASSQVTGELFF TGTGCCAGCAGCCAAGTAACCGGGGAGCTGTTTTTT
TRBJ2-5 TRBV27 TRBD1 NA CASSPAPGQITQETQYF TGTGCCAGCAGCCCAGCTCCGGGACAGATAACCCAAGAGACCCAGTACTTC
TRBJ2-2 TRBV7-8 NA NA CASSLESRAGELFF TGTGCCAGCAGCTTAGAATCCAGGGCCGGGGAGCTGTTTTTT
TRBJ1-1 TRBV27 NA NA CASRRMNTEAFF TGTGCCAGCAGGCGAATGAACACTGAAGCTTTCTTT
TRBJ1-5 TRBV2 NA NA CASSVGQNQPQHF TGTGCCAGCAGTGTAGGACAAAATCAGCCCCAGCATTTT
TRBJ2-1 TRBV24-1 TRBD2 NA CATSDPTSGGSYNEQFF TGTGCCACCAGTGACCCCACTAGCGGGGGGTCCTACAATGAGCAGTTCTTC
TRBJ2-5 TRBV7-9 NA NA CASSLGQQETQYF TGTGCCAGCAGCTTAGGACAGCAAGAGACCCAGTACTTC
TRBJ1-1 TRBV14 NA NA CASSQGGWRSALVEAFF TGTGCCAGCAGCCAAGGAGGGTGGAGAAGTGCGCTTGTAGAAGCTTTCTTT
TRBJ2-6 TRBV28 NA NA CASSDSRRTANVLTF TGTGCCAGCAGTGACTCCAGGAGGACGGCCAACGTCCTGACTTTC
TRBJ1-1 TRBV19 TRBD1 NA CASGDRGQGTEAFF TGTGCCAGTGGGGACAGGGGGCAGGGCACTGAAGCTTTCTTT
TRBJ2-2 TRBV28 TRBD2 many CASVKGGAARTGELFF TGTGCCAGCGTAAAGGGAGGGGCGGCGCGAACCGGGGAGCTGTTTTTT
TRBJ2-1 TRBV6-4 TRBD1 NA CASMRDRVLCEQFF TGTGCCAGCATGCGGGACAGGGTTCTTTGTGAGCAGTTCTTC
TRBJ1-2 TRBV2 TRBD1 NA CASSGQGWGYTF TGTGCCAGCAGTGGACAGGGTTGGGGCTACACCTTC
TRBJ1-2 TRBV5-1 TRBD1 NA CASSLHPGQGTYGYTF TGCGCCAGCAGCCTCCACCCGGGACAGGGCACCTATGGCTACACCTTC
TRBJ1-3 TRBV9 NA NA CASSVASREHSGNTIYF TGTGCCAGCAGCGTAGCTAGCCGGGAACACTCTGGAAACACCATATATTTT
TRBJ1-5 TRBV3-1/TRBV3-2 NA NA CASSPWGDQPQHF TGTGCCAGCAGCCCTTGGGGGGATCAGCCCCAGCATTTT
TRBJ1-4 TRBV27 TRBD1 NA CASSLDRGYEKLFF TGTGCCAGCAGTCTCGACAGGGGGTATGAAAAACTGTTTTTT
TRBJ1-2 TRBV11-2 NA NA CASSLAGHGYGYTF TGTGCCAGCAGCTTAGCGGGACACGGCTATGGCTACACCTTC
TRBJ1-3 TRBV6-5 NA NA CASSVSGNTIYF TGTGCCAGCAGCGTCTCTGGAAACACCATATATTTT
TRBJ1-6 TRBV3-1/TRBV3-2 TRBD1 NA CASSPGQGNSPLHF TGTGCCAGCAGCCCCGGACAGGGGAATTCACCCCTCCACTTT
TRBJ2-7 TRBV6-4 TRBD1 NA CASSVPGDRREQYF TGTGCCAGCAGTGTCCCCGGGGACAGGCGTGAGCAGTACTTC
TRBJ2-3 TRBV5-6 NA NA CASSLTGVGTQYF TGTGCCAGCAGCTTGACGGGGGTAGGTACGCAGTATTTT
TRBJ1-2 TRBV27 TRBD1 NA CASSLGTGVDGYTF TGTGCCAGCAGTTTAGGGACAGGGGTAGATGGCTACACCTTC
TRBJ2-3 TRBV6-2/TRBV6-3 TRBD2 NA CASSSPGLARTDTQYF TGTGCCAGCAGTTCTCCGGGACTAGCAAGGACAGATACGCAGTATTTT